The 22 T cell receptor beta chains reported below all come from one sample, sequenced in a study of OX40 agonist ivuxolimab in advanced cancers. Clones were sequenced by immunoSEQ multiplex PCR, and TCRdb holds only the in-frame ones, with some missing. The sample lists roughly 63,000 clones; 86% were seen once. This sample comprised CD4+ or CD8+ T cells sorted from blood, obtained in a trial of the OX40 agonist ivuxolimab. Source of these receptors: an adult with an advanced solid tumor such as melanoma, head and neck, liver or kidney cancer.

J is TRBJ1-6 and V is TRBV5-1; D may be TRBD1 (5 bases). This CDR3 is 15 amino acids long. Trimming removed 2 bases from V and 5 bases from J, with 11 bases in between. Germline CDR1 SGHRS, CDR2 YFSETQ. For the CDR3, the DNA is TGCGCCAGCAGCTTCGGGACGGTAGATAATTCACCCCTCCACTTT. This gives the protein CASSFGTVDNSPLHF.

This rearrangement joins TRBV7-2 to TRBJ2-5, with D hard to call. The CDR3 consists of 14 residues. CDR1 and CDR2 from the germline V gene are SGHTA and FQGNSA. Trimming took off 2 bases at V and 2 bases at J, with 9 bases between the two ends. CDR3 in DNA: TGTGCCAGCAGCTTATTCTCCTGGCAAGAGACCCAGTACTTC. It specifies CASSLFSWQETQYF.

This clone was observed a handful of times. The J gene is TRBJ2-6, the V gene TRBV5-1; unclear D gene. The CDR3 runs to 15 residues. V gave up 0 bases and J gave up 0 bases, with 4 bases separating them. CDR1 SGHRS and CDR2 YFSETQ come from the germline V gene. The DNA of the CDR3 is TGCGCCAGCAGCTTGGTGGACTCTGGGGCCAACGTCCTGACTTTC. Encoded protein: CASSLVDSGANVLTF.

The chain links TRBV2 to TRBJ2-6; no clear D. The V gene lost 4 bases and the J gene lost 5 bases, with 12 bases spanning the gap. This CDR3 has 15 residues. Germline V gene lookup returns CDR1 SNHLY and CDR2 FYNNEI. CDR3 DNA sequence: TGTGCCAGCAGTGCAGTGGACGCCAGGGCCAACGTCCTGACTTTC. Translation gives CASSAVDARANVLTF.

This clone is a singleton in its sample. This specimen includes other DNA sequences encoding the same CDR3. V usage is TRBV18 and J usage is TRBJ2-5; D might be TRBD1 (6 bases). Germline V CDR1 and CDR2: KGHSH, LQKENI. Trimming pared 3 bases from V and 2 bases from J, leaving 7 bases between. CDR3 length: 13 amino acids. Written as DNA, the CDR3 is TGTGCCAGCTCACCCGGACAGCAAGAGACCCAGTACTTC. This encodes CASSPGQQETQYF.

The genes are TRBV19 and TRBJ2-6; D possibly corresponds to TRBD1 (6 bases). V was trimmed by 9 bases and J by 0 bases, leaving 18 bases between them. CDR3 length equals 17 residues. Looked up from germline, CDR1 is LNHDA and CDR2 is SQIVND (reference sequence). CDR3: CASGGGSPLSGANVLTF. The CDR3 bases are TGTGCCAGCGGTGGGGGCAGCCCACTCTCTGGGGCCAACGTCCTGACTTTC.

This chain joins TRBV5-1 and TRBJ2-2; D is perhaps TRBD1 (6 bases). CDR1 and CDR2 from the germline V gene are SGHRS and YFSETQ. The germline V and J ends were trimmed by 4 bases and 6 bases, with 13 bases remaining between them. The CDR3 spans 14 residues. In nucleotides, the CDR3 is TGCGCCAGCAGCCGAATTGGGACATCCGGGGAGCTGTTTTTT. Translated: CASSRIGTSGELFF.

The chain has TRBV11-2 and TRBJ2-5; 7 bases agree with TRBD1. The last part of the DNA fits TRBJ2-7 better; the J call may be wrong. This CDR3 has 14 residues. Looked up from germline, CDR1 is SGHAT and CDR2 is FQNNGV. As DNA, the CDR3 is TGTGCCAGCAGCCGTTCCCGACAGGGCTACGAGCAGTACTTC. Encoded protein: CASSRSRQGYEQYF.

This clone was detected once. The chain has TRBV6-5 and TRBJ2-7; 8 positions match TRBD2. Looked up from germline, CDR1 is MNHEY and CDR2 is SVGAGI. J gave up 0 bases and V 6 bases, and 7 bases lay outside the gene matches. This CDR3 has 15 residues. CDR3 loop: CASRLLAGGSYEQYF. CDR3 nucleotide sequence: TGTGCCAGCAGGCTTTTGGCGGGGGGCTCCTACGAGCAGTACTTC.

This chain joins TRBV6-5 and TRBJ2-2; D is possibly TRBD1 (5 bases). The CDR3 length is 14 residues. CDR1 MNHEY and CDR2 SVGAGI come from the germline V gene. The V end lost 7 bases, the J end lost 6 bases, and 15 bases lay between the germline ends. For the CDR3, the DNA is TGTGCCAGCAAAGACGCAGGGTGGGCCGGGGAGCTGTTTTTT. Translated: CASKDAGWAGELFF.

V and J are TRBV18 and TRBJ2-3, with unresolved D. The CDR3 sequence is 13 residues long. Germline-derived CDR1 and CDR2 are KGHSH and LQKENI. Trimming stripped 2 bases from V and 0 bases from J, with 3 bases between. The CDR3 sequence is CASSPVSTDTQYF. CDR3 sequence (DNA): TGTGCCAGCTCACCAGTGAGCACAGATACGCAGTATTTT.

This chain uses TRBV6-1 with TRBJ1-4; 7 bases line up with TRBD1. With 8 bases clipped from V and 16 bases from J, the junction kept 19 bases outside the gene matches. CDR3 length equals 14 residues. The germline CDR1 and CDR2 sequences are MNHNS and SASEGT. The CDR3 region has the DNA TGTGCCAGCGCCCCGGACAGGCTAATTTCACTGTCGTTTTTT. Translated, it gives CASAPDRLISLSFF.

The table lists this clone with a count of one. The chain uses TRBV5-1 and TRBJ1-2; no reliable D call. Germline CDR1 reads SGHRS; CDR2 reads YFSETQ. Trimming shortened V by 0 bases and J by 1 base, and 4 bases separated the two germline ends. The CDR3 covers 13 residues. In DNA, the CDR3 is TGCGCCAGCAGCTTGGCCGTTAACTATGGCTACACCTTC. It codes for CASSLAVNYGYTF.

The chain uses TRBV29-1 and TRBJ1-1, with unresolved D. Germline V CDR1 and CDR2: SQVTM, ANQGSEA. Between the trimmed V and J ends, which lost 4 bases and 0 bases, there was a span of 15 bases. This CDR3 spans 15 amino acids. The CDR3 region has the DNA TGCAGCGTTGCGGGCCCCAACAGACTGAACACTGAAGCTTTCTTT. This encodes CSVAGPNRLNTEAFF.

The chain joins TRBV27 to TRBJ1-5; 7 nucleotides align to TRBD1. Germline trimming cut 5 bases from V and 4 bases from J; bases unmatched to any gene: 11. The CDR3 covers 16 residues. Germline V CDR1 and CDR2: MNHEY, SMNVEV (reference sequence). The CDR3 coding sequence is TGTGCCAGCAGTGCACAGGGGACACCTTCTAATCAGCCCCAGCATTTT. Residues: CASSAQGTPSNQPQHF.

Here the CDR3 reads CASSRVDSGNTIYF. In nucleotides, the CDR3 is TGTGCCAGCTCACGAGTAGACTCTGGAAACACCATATATTTT. This chain uses TRBV18 with TRBJ1-3; D gene unclear. The germline V and J ends were trimmed by 4 bases and 0 bases, with 7 bases remaining between them. CDR1 is KGHSH, CDR2 LQKENI, per germline. The CDR3 extends over 14 amino acids.

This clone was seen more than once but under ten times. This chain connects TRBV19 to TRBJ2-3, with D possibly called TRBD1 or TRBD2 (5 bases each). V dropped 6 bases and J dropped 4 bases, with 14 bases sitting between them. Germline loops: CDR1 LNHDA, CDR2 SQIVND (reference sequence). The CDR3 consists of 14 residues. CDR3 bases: TGTGCCAGTAGGGATGGGGGAGCGGCAGATACGCAGTATTTT. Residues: CASRDGGAADTQYF.

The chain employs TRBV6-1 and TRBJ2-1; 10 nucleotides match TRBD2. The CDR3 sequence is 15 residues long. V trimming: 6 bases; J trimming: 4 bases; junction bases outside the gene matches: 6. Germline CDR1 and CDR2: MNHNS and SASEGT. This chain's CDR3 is CASSLGTSVYNEQFF. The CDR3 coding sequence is TGTGCCAGCAGCCTCGGGACTAGCGTATACAATGAGCAGTTCTTC.

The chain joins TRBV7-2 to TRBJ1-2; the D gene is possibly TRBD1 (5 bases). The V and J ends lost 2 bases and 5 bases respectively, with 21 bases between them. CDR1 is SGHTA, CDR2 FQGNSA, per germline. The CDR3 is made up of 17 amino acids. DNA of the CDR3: TGTGCCAGCAGCTTAAGTCAGGTGCAGGGTCTGCGGTATGGCTACACCTTC. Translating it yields CASSLSQVQGLRYGYTF.

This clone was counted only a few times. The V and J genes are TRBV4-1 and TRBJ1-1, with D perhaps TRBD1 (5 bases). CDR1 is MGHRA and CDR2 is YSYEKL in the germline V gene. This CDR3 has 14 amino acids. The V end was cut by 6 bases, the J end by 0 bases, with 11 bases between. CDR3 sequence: CASRGLLLNTEAFF. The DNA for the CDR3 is TGCGCCAGCAGGGGACTACTTTTGAACACTGAAGCTTTCTTT.

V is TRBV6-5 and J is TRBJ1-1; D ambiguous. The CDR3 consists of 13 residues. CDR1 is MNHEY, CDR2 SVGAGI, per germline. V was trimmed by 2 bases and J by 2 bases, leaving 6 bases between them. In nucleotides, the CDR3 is TGTGCCAGCAGTTACACTCAAAACACTGAAGCTTTCTTT. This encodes CASSYTQNTEAFF.

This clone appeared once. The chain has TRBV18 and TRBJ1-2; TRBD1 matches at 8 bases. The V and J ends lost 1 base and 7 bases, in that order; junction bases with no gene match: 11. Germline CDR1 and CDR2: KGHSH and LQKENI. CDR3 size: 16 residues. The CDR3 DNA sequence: TGTGCCAGCTCACCACGACGGACAGGGTCAGGGGCTGGCTACACCTTC. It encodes CASSPRRTGSGAGYTF.